The 32 T cell receptor beta chains in this list originate from one sample, sequenced in a study of OX40 agonist ivuxolimab in advanced cancers. The protocol was immunoSEQ multiplex PCR, while the TCRdb copy is restricted to in-frame clones and leaves out a portion. The repertoire has 60,000 or so clones, roughly 80% of them found once; the top ten carry about 3%. Specimen: CD4+ or CD8+ T cells sorted from blood, collected in a trial of the OX40 agonist ivuxolimab. All receptors come from an adult with an advanced solid tumor such as melanoma, head and neck, liver or kidney cancer.

At least ten counts were recorded for this clone. The chain couples TRBV7-3 to TRBJ2-5, with 7 positions matching TRBD2. Trimming removed 5 bases from V and 5 bases from J; junction bases left unmatched: 11. Germline CDR1 is SGHTA and CDR2 is FQGTGA. This CDR3 has 15 residues. For the CDR3, the DNA is TGTGCCAGCAGCGTGACGGCAGCGGGGCGGGAGACCCAGTACTTC. Translating gives CASSVTAAGRETQYF.

The chain employs TRBV2 and TRBJ2-2; 12 nucleotides align to TRBD1. The CDR3 covers 16 residues. Germline assignment: CDR1 SNHLY and CDR2 FYNNEI. V shed 4 bases, J shed 8 bases, and the junction held 8 bases outside the gene matches. Written as DNA, the CDR3 is TGTGCCAGCAGTGGACCGGGACAGGGGGCGCGGGGGGAGCTGTTTTTT. Translation: CASSGPGQGARGELFF. The full variable domain, its missing parts supplied by reference TRBV2 and TRBJ2-2, is EPEVTQTPSHQVTQMGQEVILRCVPISNHLYFYWYRQILGQKVEFLVSFYNNEISEKSEIFDDQFSVERPDGSNFTLKIRSTKLEDSAMYFCASSGPGQGARGELFFGEGSRLTVL.

By its share, this clone is medium-sized. The chain recombines TRBV6-1 with TRBJ1-2; D is possibly TRBD1 (5 bases). V lost 6 bases to trimming and J lost 7 bases, with 18 bases between them. CDR1 and CDR2 (germline): MNHNS, SASEGT. The CDR3 totals 14 residues. The CDR3 DNA sequence: TGTGCCAGCAGGGCTGGGGGATCTAGTCGTGGCTACACCTTC. Residues: CASRAGGSSRGYTF.

J is TRBJ2-1 and V is TRBV6-4; D is perhaps TRBD2 (6 bases). Trimming shortened V by 3 bases and J by 9 bases, and 15 bases separated the two germline ends. CDR1 and CDR2 from the germline V gene are MRHNA and SNTAGT. The CDR3 is made up of 14 amino acids. CDR3 amino acids: CASSEGSGVGEQFF. CDR3 DNA sequence: TGTGCCAGCAGTGAGGGTTCGGGGGTCGGTGAGCAGTTCTTC.

In its sample, this clone was seen once. The V gene is TRBV7-9, the J gene TRBJ1-2; TRBD1 matches at 8 bases. The CDR3 spans 13 residues. Trimming removed 5 bases from V and 4 bases from J; junction bases left unmatched: 3. The germline CDR1 and CDR2 sequences are SEHNR and FQNEAQ (reference sequence). The CDR3 nucleotides read TGTGCCAGCAGCGACGGGACAGGCTATGGCTACACCTTC. Protein sequence: CASSDGTGYGYTF.

The genes are TRBV6-6 and TRBJ1-6; no clear D gene. With 2 bases removed from V and 0 bases from J, the gap between germline ends came to 5 bases. Germline values: CDR1 MNHNY, CDR2 SVGAGI (reference sequence). This CDR3 is 15 amino acids long. For the CDR3, the DNA is TGTGCCAGCAGTTACGTAAGCTCCTATAATTCACCCCTCCACTTT. Protein: CASSYVSSYNSPLHF.

The chain joins TRBV7-3 to TRBJ1-3; TRBD1 matches at 7 bases. The CDR3 extends over 16 amino acids. Germline trimming cut 5 bases from V and 0 bases from J; bases unmatched to any gene: 7. Germline V gives CDR1 SGHTA, CDR2 FQGTGA. CDR3 in amino acids: CASSPGTATSGNTIYF. The CDR3 nucleotides read TGTGCCAGCAGCCCGGGGACAGCCACCTCTGGAAACACCATATATTTT.

The chain couples TRBV19 to TRBJ2-3; D not certain. V lost 6 bases and J 3 bases, leaving 7 bases between the germline ends. This CDR3 is 12 amino acids long. The germline V gene encodes CDR1 LNHDA and CDR2 SQIVND (reference sequence). The CDR3 DNA follows: TGTGCCAGTAGCCCCAATACAGATACGCAGTATTTT. Encoded protein: CASSPNTDTQYF.

The chain has TRBV11-3 and TRBJ1-3, with D perhaps matching TRBD1 (6 bases). The CDR3 extends over 14 amino acids. V was shortened by 6 bases and J by 0 bases, with 9 bases between the two germline ends. Germline V gene data show CDR1 as SGHNT and CDR2 as YENEEA. This CDR3 reads CASSTGSSGNTIYF. CDR3 bases: TGTGCCAGCAGTACAGGGAGCTCTGGAAACACCATATATTTT. The variable domain in full, completed from reference TRBV11-3 and TRBJ1-3, reads EAGVVQSPRYKIIEKKQPVAFWCNPISGHNTLYWYLQNLGQGPELLIRYENEEAVDDSQLPKDRFSAERLKGVDSTLKIQPAELGDSAVYLCASSTGSSGNTIYFGEGSWLTVV.

The rearrangement links TRBV5-4 to TRBJ2-3; 8 bases match TRBD2. The junction had 5 bases not matched to a gene; V was cut back by 1 base and J by 1 base. CDR1 is SGHNT, CDR2 YYREEE, per germline (reference sequence). The CDR3 runs 16 residues. The CDR3 spells CASSLFGGAGTDTQYF. Here the CDR3 DNA reads TGTGCCAGCAGCTTGTTCGGGGGGGCTGGCACAGATACGCAGTATTTT.

J is TRBJ2-3 and V is TRBV11-1, with 8 positions matching TRBD2. The CDR3 length is 15 residues. The trim removed 4 bases at V and 2 bases at J, leaving 5 bases unmatched. CDR1 SGHAT and CDR2 FQDESV come from the germline V gene (reference sequence). This CDR3 reads CASSYQLAVTDTQYF. The DNA of the CDR3 is TGTGCCAGCAGCTACCAACTAGCGGTCACAGATACGCAGTATTTT.

The rearrangement links TRBV28 to TRBJ1-5; D uncertain. The V end lost 4 bases, the J end lost 5 bases, and 6 bases lay between the germline ends. In germline, CDR1 is MDHEN, CDR2 SYDVKM. This CDR3 is 12 amino acids long. This CDR3 reads CASSSFYQPQHF. The CDR3 bases are TGTGCCAGCAGTTCATTTTATCAGCCCCAGCATTTT.

The CDR3 protein is CASSATGHPRTADTQYF. In nucleotides, the CDR3 is TGTGCCAGCAGCGCGACGGGACACCCGCGGACCGCAGATACGCAGTATTTT. The chain carries TRBV9 and TRBJ2-3, with a weak D call TRBD1 (6 bases). The CDR3 runs to 17 residues. The germline gives CDR1 SGDLS, CDR2 YYNGEE. V lost 3 bases and J 4 bases, leaving 21 bases between the germline ends.

This sequence joins TRBV9 and TRBJ2-5; D is ambiguous. The germline V and J ends were trimmed by 1 base and 2 bases, with 12 bases remaining between them. CDR3 size: 15 residues. The V gene's germline CDR1 is SGDLS and CDR2 YYNGEE. The CDR3 nucleotides read TGTGCCAGCAGCGTAACCGACGGGCGTCAAGAGACCCAGTACTTC. Translation: CASSVTDGRQETQYF.

This chain links TRBV28 with TRBJ2-7; D possibly matches TRBD1 or TRBD2 (5 bases each). Trimming stripped 3 bases from V and 5 bases from J, with 11 bases between. The CDR3 has 13 amino acids. In germline, CDR1 is MDHEN, CDR2 SYDVKM. CDR3 loop: CASSLGRGHEQYF. CDR3 sequence (DNA): TGTGCCAGCAGTTTGGGCCGGGGCCACGAGCAGTACTTC.

J is TRBJ1-5 and V is TRBV19; D perhaps matches TRBD1 (5 bases). V gave up 6 bases and J gave up 5 bases, with 14 bases separating them. In germline, CDR1 is LNHDA, CDR2 SQIVND (reference sequence). There are 14 residues in the CDR3. CDR3 in amino acids: CASRPGPPHQPQHF. The DNA of the CDR3 is TGTGCCAGTAGGCCGGGGCCTCCTCATCAGCCCCAGCATTTT.

The V and J genes are TRBV19 and TRBJ2-7; no clear D. The V gene lost 3 bases and the J gene lost 1 base, with 13 bases spanning the gap. Germline V gene data show CDR1 as LNHDA and CDR2 as SQIVND (reference sequence). The CDR3 loop spans 15 amino acids. The CDR3 loop is CASSMQLTLSYEQYF. DNA for the CDR3: TGTGCCAGTAGTATGCAACTCACCTTGTCCTACGAGCAGTACTTC.

The rearrangement uses TRBV11-3 and TRBJ2-7; tentatively, D is TRBD1 (5 bases). The germline V gene has CDR1 SGHNT and CDR2 YENEEA. This CDR3 is built from 16 residues. V was clipped by 5 bases and J by 1 base, with 18 bases between them. This CDR3 reads CASSHVKQGLSYEQYF. DNA for the CDR3: TGTGCCAGCAGCCACGTAAAGCAGGGCTTATCCTACGAGCAGTACTTC.

The chain carries TRBV14 and TRBJ1-1; D is unresolved. V lost 5 bases and J lost 1, with 8 bases in between. Germline CDR1 SGHDN, CDR2 FVKESK. CDR3 length: 13 residues. The CDR3 nucleotides are TGTGCCAGCAGCTATCAGGAGAACACTGAAGCTTTCTTT. Amino acid sequence: CASSYQENTEAFF. The full variable domain, in which reference TRBV14 and TRBJ1-1 provide the parts outside the CDR3, is EAGVTQFPSHSVIEKGQTVTLRCDPISGHDNLYWYRRVMGKEIKFLLHFVKESKQDESGMPNNRFLAERTGGTYSTLKVQPAELEDSGVYFCASSYQENTEAFFGQGTRLTVV.

This chain connects TRBV6-5 to TRBJ1-1, with a tentative D call TRBD1 (5 bases). Trimming took off 6 bases at V and 4 bases at J, with 12 bases between the two ends. From germline, CDR1 is MNHEY and CDR2 SVGAGI. The CDR3 totals 13 residues. CDR3 coding DNA: TGTGCCAGCAGACCAGCAGGGTTCACTGAAGCTTTCTTT. This encodes CASRPAGFTEAFF.

V is TRBV4-3 and J is TRBJ1-1; no firm D call. This CDR3 region has 13 residues. V lost 4 bases and J lost 2, with 8 bases in between. CDR1 and CDR2 (germline): LGHNA, YSLEER. CDR3: CASSREGNTEAFF. The CDR3 DNA is TGCGCCAGCAGCCGAGAGGGAAACACTGAAGCTTTCTTT.

The rearrangement joins TRBV5-1 to TRBJ2-2; D is possibly TRBD1 or TRBD2 (6 bases each). The CDR3 covers 17 residues. The ends were cut back, 4 bases at V and 7 bases at J, with 23 bases in the middle. CDR1 is SGHRS and CDR2 is YFSETQ in the germline V gene. DNA of the CDR3: TGCGCCAGCAGCCTGTCCGGGGTGTCACAGGGAGGCGGGGAGCTGTTTTTT. Protein: CASSLSGVSQGGGELFF.

This rearrangement joins TRBV28 to TRBJ1-1; no clear D gene. Germline lookup yields CDR1 MDHEN and CDR2 SYDVKM. V dropped 6 bases and J dropped 0 bases, with 14 bases sitting between them. The CDR3 has 15 amino acids. The CDR3 sequence: CASSPAGVLNTEAFF. CDR3 in DNA: TGTGCCAGCAGCCCCGCGGGTGTCCTGAACACTGAAGCTTTCTTT.

The rearrangement uses TRBV27 and TRBJ1-5; 7 nucleotides align to TRBD1. Germline V gene data show CDR1 as MNHEY and CDR2 as SMNVEV (reference sequence). The CDR3 totals 13 residues. V dropped 4 bases and J dropped 5; count of bases not matched to a gene: 2. The CDR3 DNA is TGTGCCAGCAGTTCTGACAGGGATCAGCCCCAGCATTTT. Translating it yields CASSSDRDQPQHF.

A single count supports this clone. This sample also contains other DNA sequences that code for the same CDR3. J is TRBJ2-5 and V is TRBV20-1; no clear D gene. This CDR3 spans 10 amino acids. The V and J ends lost 5 bases and 1 base respectively, with 2 bases between them. Germline V gene sequence: CDR1 DFQATT, CDR2 SNEGSKA (reference sequence). This CDR3 reads CSASQETQYF. The CDR3 DNA is TGCAGTGCTTCCCAAGAGACCCAGTACTTC.

This chain connects TRBV11-2 to TRBJ1-4; D gene unclear. V dropped 5 bases and J dropped 0 bases, with 10 bases sitting between them. Germline CDR1 is SGHAT and CDR2 is FQNNGV. There are 15 residues in the CDR3. CDR3 protein: CASSRSLATNEKLFF. Written as DNA, the CDR3 is TGTGCCAGCAGCCGATCGTTAGCAACTAATGAAAAACTGTTTTTT.

The chain combines TRBV9 with TRBJ2-1; D is possibly TRBD1 (5 bases). This CDR3 spans 15 amino acids. Trimming stripped 1 base from V and 1 base from J, with 9 bases between. Germline V gives CDR1 SGDLS, CDR2 YYNGEE. This CDR3 reads CASSVNGQSYNEQFF. CDR3 nucleotide sequence: TGTGCCAGCAGCGTAAACGGACAATCCTACAATGAGCAGTTCTTC.

The gene calls are TRBV7-3 and TRBJ2-1, with no clear D. The CDR3 is made up of 15 amino acids. Germline CDR1 and CDR2: SGHTA and FQGTGA. Between the trimmed V and J ends, which lost 5 bases and 0 bases, there was a span of 11 bases. CDR3 coding DNA: TGTGCCAGCAGCGAAGTTACGAGCTCCTACAATGAGCAGTTCTTC. Protein product: CASSEVTSSYNEQFF. The full variable domain, in which reference TRBV7-3 and TRBJ2-1 provide the parts outside the CDR3, is GAGVSQTPSNKVTEKGKYVELRCDPISGHTALYWYRQSLGQGPEFLIYFQGTGAADDSGLPNDRFFAVRPEGSVSTLKIQRTERGDSAVYLCASSEVTSSYNEQFFGPGTRLTVL.

The rearrangement uses TRBV14 and TRBJ2-5; tentative D call: TRBD2 (5 bases). The germline V and J ends were trimmed by 1 base and 7 bases, with 10 bases remaining between them. This CDR3 has 13 residues. The germline gives CDR1 SGHDN, CDR2 FVKESK. The CDR3 sequence: CASSQVPSGTQYF. The CDR3 DNA is TGTGCCAGCAGCCAAGTTCCCAGCGGGACCCAGTACTTC.

This chain connects TRBV2 to TRBJ2-7; D not certain. The CDR3 covers 14 residues. Germline loops: CDR1 SNHLY, CDR2 FYNNEI. Trimming removed 0 bases at V and 4 bases at J, with 10 bases between. CDR3 protein: CASSEAQWGYEQYF. The CDR3 coding sequence is TGTGCCAGCAGTGAAGCCCAGTGGGGTTACGAGCAGTACTTC.

This chain joins TRBV28 and TRBJ1-3; D possibly corresponds to TRBD1 (5 bases). The CDR3 covers 14 residues. Germline V gene sequence: CDR1 MDHEN, CDR2 SYDVKM. The V gene lost 3 bases and the J gene lost 3 bases, with 9 bases spanning the gap. The CDR3 DNA sequence: TGTGCCAGCAGTTTCGTTGGGGGTGGAAACACCATATATTTT. Protein: CASSFVGGGNTIYF.

The chain is built from TRBV11-1 and TRBJ2-1; 7 bases match TRBD1. Trimming at V came to 5 bases and at J to 6 bases, leaving 10 bases not matched to a gene. The germline V gene has CDR1 SGHAT and CDR2 FQDESV (reference sequence). The CDR3 totals 15 residues. The CDR3 reads CASSGHSDRANEQFF. The CDR3 nucleotides read TGTGCCAGCAGCGGACATAGCGACAGGGCCAATGAGCAGTTCTTC.